The T cell receptor (beta chain) under discussion was sequenced for a study of Graves' ophthalmopathy and Graves' hyperthyroidism. Study at large: The authors collected peripheral blood at initial diagnosis, before any treatment. Study-level findings and limits: Its predictions of ophthalmopathy progression gave the model almost 71% sensitivity and almost 75% specificity.

Worth noting for this clonotype: Its target is unknown.

The authors amplified TCR beta CDR3 regions, and they did so from RNA transcripts for repertoire sequencing. First-round RT-PCR with HTBI primers preceded a second-round multiplex PCR. TCRdb called the multiplex PCR reads again in MiXCR, with one record for every CDR3 protein. The sample consists of hundreds of thousands of distinct CDR3 sequences, just over 40% of them appearing once. Disease in donors with ophthalmopathy had moderate-to-severe activity, CAS ≥3, NOSPECS ≥4 and under 3 months' duration. From fresh peripheral blood, over 9 ml in volume, the PBMCs were obtained. This clonotype was sampled from an adult man with Graves' ophthalmopathy. Input material: peripheral blood.

The CDR3 region is CASMGGNQPQHF. In nucleotides, the CDR3 is TGTGCCAGCATGGGCGGCAATCAGCCCCAGCATTTT. The chain carries TRBV2 and TRBJ1-5; D is ambiguous. Germline V lookup: CDR1 SNHLY, CDR2 FYNNEI. V was pared by 7 bases and J by 2 bases, with 6 bases between. The CDR3 runs 12 residues.